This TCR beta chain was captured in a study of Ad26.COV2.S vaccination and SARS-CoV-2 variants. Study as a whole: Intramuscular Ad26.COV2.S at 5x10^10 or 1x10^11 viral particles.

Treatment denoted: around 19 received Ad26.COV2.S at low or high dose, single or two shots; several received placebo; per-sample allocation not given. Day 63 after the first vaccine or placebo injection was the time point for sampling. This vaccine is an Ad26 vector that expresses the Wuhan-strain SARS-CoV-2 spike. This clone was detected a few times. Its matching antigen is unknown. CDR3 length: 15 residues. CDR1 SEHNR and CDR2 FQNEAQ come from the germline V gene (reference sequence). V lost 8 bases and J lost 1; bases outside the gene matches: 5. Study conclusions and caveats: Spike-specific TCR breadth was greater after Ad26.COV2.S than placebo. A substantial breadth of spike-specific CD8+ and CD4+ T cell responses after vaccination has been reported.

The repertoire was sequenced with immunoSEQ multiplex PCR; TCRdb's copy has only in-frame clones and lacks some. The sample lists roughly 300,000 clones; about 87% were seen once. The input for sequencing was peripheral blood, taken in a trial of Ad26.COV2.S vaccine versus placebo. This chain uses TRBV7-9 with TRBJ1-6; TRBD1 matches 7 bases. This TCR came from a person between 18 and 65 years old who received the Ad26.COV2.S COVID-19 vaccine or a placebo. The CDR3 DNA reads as TGTGCCAGCGGAGACAGGGCGTCCTATAATTCACCCCTCCACTTT. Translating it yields CASGDRASYNSPLHF.